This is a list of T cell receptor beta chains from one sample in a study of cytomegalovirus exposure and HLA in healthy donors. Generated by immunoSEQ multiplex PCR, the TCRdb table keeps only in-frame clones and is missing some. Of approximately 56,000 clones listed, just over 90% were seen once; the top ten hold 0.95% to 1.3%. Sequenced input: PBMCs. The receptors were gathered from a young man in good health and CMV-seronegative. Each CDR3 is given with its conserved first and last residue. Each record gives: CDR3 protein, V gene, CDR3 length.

CASSSGQGGVDEQYF,TRBV7-9,15
CASGTRETIQYF,TRBV7-2,12
CASRDGQGAYNEQFF,TRBV2,15
CASSIGGLAVNEQFF,TRBV19,15
CASSPGGVATNEKLFF,TRBV28,16
CASRLRQGTGELFF,TRBV5-1,14
CASSPQGAPGNIQYF,TRBV28,15
CASSLGASGFFQETQYF,TRBV5-4,17
CASSFRQPLRTEAFF,TRBV27,15
CASSMNRGDGTEAFF,TRBV28,15
CASSLEASGGPGELFF,TRBV11-3,16
CASSESREQETQYF,TRBV10-1,14
CAISDRQGEETQYF,TRBV10-3,14
CASSYKDRDYGYTF,TRBV6-5,14
CASSEDGDYEQYF,TRBV6-5,13
CASSRGQGPYGYTF,TRBV4-3,14
CASSTTTGWQETQYF,TRBV28,15
CASSLGLAGGNTDTQYF,TRBV5-1,17
CASSLPRGQAEAFF,TRBV7-2,14
CASSGIAPPGASYEQYF,TRBV7-2,17
CATQSWTGGTF,TRBV2,11
CASSSPTVNTEAFF,TRBV7-9,14
CASSLGVHEQYF,TRBV7-2,12
CASSLSGEETQYF,TRBV28,13
CASSVGSSGGDNEQFF,TRBV9,16
CASSQDRASGLWLETQYF,TRBV14,18
CSARSDTQYF,TRBV29-1,10
CASSEGRLAGRSSYNEQFF,TRBV10-2,19
CASSYRGAGANVLTF,TRBV9,15
CASSLDRGVAELFF,TRBV7-2,14
CASSLSTGEIGDTQYF,TRBV28,16
CASSLPWGRVHGYTF,TRBV28,15
CASALGRDNRYGYTF,TRBV7-9,15
CASSAQGLGVGTQYF,TRBV6-4,15
CASSSLAGGGGELFF,TRBV6-1,15
CAANDRDLQETQYF,TRBV10-3,14
CASGGIDAAYEQYF,TRBV28,14
CASSPKTSGAYNEQFF,TRBV11-3,16
CASSPRPTGRVGYTF,TRBV9,15
CASSRSRSGTSGLFYEQYF,TRBV18,19
CASRGGQANTEAFF,TRBV6-1,14
CASSLIGRMDTGELFF,TRBV28,16
CASSYSGGVSYEQYF,TRBV6-5,15
CASSPPRSRETQYF,TRBV28,14
CASSGRQGVRETQYF,TRBV9,15
CASSPRVQETQYF,TRBV7-2,13
CASSQTSSSYNEQFF,TRBV4-1,15
CASTERTSSNEQFF,TRBV2,14
CASSVRGADTQYF,TRBV5-6,13